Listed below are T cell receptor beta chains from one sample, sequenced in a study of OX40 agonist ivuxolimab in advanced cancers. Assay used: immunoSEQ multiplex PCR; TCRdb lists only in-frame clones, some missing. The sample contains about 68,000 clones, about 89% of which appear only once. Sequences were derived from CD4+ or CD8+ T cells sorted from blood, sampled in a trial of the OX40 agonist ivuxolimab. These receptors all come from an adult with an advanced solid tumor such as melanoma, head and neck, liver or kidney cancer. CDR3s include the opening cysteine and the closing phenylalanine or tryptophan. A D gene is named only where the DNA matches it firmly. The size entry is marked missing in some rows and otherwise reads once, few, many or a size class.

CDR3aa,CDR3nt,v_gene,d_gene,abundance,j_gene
CASSWIRPSGGYEQYF,TGTGCCAGCAGCTGGATTAGGCCTAGCGGGGGGTACGAGCAGTACTTC,TRBV13,TRBD2,.,TRBJ2-7
CASSLGVGKNQPQHF,TGTGCCAGCAGCTTAGGGGTAGGGAAAAATCAGCCCCAGCATTTT,TRBV7-6,.,.,TRBJ1-5
CASSRNPPGLTGVAGNTIYF,TGTGCCAGTAGTCGAAACCCGCCGGGCTTAACAGGGGTCGCTGGAAACACCATATATTTT,TRBV19,TRBD1,.,TRBJ1-3
CASSFQGTANQPQHF,TGTGCCAGCAGTTTTCAAGGGACGGCTAATCAGCCCCAGCATTTT,TRBV27,.,.,TRBJ1-5
CASSSTFQPGQDLASTDTQYF,TGTGCCAGCAGTTCAACGTTTCAACCGGGACAGGATTTAGCTAGCACAGATACGCAGTATTTT,TRBV28,TRBD1,.,TRBJ2-3
CASRGTGEGTYEQYF,TGTGCCAGCAGGGGGACAGGGGAGGGCACCTACGAGCAGTACTTC,TRBV27,TRBD1,.,TRBJ2-7
CASSLFRRASTDTQYF,TGTGCCAGCAGTTTATTTCGTCGGGCTAGCACAGATACGCAGTATTTT,TRBV28,.,.,TRBJ2-3
CASTLSGRGTDTQYF,TGCGCCAGCACCCTTAGCGGGAGGGGGACAGATACGCAGTATTTT,TRBV6-4,TRBD2,.,TRBJ2-3
CASSQGDRGDEAFF,TGTGCCAGCAGCCAAGGGGACAGGGGTGATGAAGCTTTCTTT,TRBV11-3,TRBD1,once,TRBJ1-1
CASRGPGYEEAFF,TGTGCCAGCAGGGGCCCGGGTTACGAAGAAGCTTTCTTT,TRBV28,.,.,TRBJ1-1
CATSRDRDTTTTF,TGTGCCACCAGCAGAGATCGGGACACCACTACTACCTTC,TRBV15,.,.,TRBJ1-2
CASANTGGSYNEQFF,TGTGCCAGCGCAAATACGGGGGGCTCCTACAATGAGCAGTTCTTC,TRBV6-5,TRBD2,once,TRBJ2-1
CASSPAGAYNEQFF,TGTGCCAGCAGCCCCGCCGGGGCCTACAATGAGCAGTTCTTC,TRBV5-4,.,.,TRBJ2-1
CASSPAGTSGYNEQFF,TGTGCCAGCAGCCCCGCCGGGACTAGCGGATACAATGAGCAGTTCTTC,TRBV11-3,TRBD2,.,TRBJ2-1
CASGPTGTGGYEQYF,TGTGCTAGTGGTCCAACCGGGACAGGGGGCTACGAGCAGTACTTC,TRBV12-5,TRBD1,.,TRBJ2-7
CASSLGTGYGYTF,TGTGCCAGCAGCTTAGGGACAGGCTATGGCTACACCTTC,TRBV11-2,TRBD1,.,TRBJ1-2
CATLSGGQGANEQYF,TGTGCCACCCTAAGCGGGGGACAGGGGGCAAACGAGCAGTACTTC,TRBV6-1,TRBD1,.,TRBJ2-7
CASSFLNEKLFF,TGCGCCAGCAGTTTTCTGAATGAAAAACTGTTTTTT,TRBV4-1,.,few,TRBJ1-4
CASSLGQDYNEQFF,TGTGCCAGCAGCTTGGGACAGGACTACAATGAGCAGTTCTTC,TRBV5-4,.,.,TRBJ2-1